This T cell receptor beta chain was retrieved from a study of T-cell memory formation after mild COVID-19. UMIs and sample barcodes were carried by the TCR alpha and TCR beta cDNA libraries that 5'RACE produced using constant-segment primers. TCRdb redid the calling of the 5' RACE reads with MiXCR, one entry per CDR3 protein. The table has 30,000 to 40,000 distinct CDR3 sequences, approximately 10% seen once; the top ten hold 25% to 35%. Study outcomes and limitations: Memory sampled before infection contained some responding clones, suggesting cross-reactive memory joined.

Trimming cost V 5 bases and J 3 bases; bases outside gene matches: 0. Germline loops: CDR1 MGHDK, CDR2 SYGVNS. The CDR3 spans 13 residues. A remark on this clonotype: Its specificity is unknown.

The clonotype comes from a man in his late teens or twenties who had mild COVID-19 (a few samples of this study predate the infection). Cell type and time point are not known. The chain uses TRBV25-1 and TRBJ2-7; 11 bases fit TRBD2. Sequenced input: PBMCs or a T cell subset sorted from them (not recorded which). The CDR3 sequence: CASSLAGGYEQYF. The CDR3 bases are TGTGCCAGCAGTCTAGCGGGAGGCTACGAGCAGTACTTC.